This T cell receptor beta chain was obtained from a study of breast tumors, draining lymph nodes, adjacent tissues. General study results and limits: Tumor and nontumor repertoires were significantly more similar in luminal-like than in basal-like breast cancer.

One entry per CDR3 protein, called by TCRdb with MiXCR from the multiplex PCR reads. Of approximately 180,000 distinct CDR3 sequences listed, 33% are singletons. The CDR3 length is 13 residues. Germline V gene data show CDR1 as SEHNR and CDR2 as FQNEAQ (reference sequence). V was shortened by 5 bases and J by 0 bases, with 7 bases between the two germline ends. This clonotype was seen more than once but under ten times. What it binds is unknown. Breast cancer patients provided tissue from their axillary draining lymph nodes. This sequence was found in a female donor with breast cancer. Some clones in this sample may be carry-over from other donors' samples. Material: axillary lymph node tissue. This sequence joins TRBV7-9 and TRBJ1-2; D ambiguous. As DNA, the CDR3 is TGTGCCAGCAGCCCAGGAGCTAACTATGGCTACACCTTC. Translating it yields CASSPGANYGYTF.